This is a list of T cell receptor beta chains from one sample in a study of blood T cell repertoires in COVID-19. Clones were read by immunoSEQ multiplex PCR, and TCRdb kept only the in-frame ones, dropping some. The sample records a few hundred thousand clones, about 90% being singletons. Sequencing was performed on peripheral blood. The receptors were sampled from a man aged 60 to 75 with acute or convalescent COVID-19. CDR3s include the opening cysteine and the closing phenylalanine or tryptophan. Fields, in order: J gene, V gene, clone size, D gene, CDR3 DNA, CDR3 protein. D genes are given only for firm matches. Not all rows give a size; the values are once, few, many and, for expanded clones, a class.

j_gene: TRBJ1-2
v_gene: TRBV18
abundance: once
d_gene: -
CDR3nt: TGTGCCAGCTCACCTCATCCGACTGATCATGGCTACACCTTC
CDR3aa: CASSPHPTDHGYTF

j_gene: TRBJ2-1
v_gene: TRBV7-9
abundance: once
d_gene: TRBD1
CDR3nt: TGTGCCAGCAGCAACGGACAGGGGAACAACAATGAGCAGTTCTTC
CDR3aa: CASSNGQGNNNEQFF

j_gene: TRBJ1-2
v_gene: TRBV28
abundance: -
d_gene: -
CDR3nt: TGTGCCAGCAGTTTGCAGTTTCGGGTCTATGGCTACACCTTC
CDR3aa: CASSLQFRVYGYTF

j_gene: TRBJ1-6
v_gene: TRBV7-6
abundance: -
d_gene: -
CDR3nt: TGTGCCAGCAGCTTATCAAGGGCAGGGATGAATTCACCCCTCCACTTT
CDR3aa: CASSLSRAGMNSPLHF

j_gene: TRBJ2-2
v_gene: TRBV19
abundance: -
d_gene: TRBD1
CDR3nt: TGTGCCAGTAGTAAGGGACAGGGGGACACCGGGGAGCTGTTTTTT
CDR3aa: CASSKGQGDTGELFF

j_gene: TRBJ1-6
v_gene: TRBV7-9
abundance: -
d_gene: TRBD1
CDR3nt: TGTGCCAGCAGCCGAGTTACAGGGGCAGCGGGTTCACCCCTCCACTTT
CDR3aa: CASSRVTGAAGSPLHF

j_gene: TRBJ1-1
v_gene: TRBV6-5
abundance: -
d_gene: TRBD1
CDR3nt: TGTGCCAGCAGCTTTCTGACAGGGGACACTGAAGCTTTCTTT
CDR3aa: CASSFLTGDTEAFF

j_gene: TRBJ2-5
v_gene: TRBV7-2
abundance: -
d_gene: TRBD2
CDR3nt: TGTGCCAGCAGCTTAGGGTCGGCGGGGGGAGGGCGAGAGACCCAGTACTTC
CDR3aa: CASSLGSAGGGRETQYF

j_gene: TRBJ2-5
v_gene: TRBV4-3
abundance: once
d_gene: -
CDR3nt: TGCGCCAGCAGCCAAAGGGCCAGCGGAGAGACCCAGTACTTC
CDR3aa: CASSQRASGETQYF

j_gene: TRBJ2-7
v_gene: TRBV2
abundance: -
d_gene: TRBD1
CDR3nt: TGTGCCAGCAGTGGGACAGGGTTAGAGCAGTACTTC
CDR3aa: CASSGTGLEQYF

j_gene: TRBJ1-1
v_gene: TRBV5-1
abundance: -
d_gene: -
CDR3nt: TGCGCCAGCAGCTTGGGAAACAGGATGAACACTGAAGCTTTCTTT
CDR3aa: CASSLGNRMNTEAFF

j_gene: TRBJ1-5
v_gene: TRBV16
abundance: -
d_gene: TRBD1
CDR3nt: TGTGCCAGCAGCCAAGCTGACAGGGGGGGTCAGCCCCAGCATTTT
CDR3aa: CASSQADRGGQPQHF

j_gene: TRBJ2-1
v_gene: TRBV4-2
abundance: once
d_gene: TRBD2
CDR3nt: TGTGCCAGCAGCCTTAACACCGGGACTAGCGGGAGGGAGCAGTTCTTC
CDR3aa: CASSLNTGTSGREQFF

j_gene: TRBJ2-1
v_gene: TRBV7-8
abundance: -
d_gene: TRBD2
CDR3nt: TGTGCCAGCAGCGTACCGGGACTAGCGGGAGAAAATGAGCAGTTCTTC
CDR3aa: CASSVPGLAGENEQFF

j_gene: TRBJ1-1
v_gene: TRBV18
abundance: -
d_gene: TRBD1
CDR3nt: TGTGCCAGCTCACCATTCGGGACAGGGGGCGTCACTGAAGCTTTCTTT
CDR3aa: CASSPFGTGGVTEAFF

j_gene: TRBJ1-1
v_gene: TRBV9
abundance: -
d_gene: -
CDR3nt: TGTGCCAGCAGCGGAGACGTGGGGCGGCAAGAAGCTTTCTTT
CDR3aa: CASSGDVGRQEAFF

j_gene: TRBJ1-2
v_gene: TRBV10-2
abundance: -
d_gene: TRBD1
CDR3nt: TGCGCCAGCAGTGAGTCAAAGGGGGCGTCGGGTGGCTACACCTTC
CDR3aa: CASSESKGASGGYTF

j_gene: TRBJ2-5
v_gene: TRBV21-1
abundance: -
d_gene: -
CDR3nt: TGTGCCAGCAGCAAAGACCCAAATGGCGGGGAAGGGGAGACCCAGTACTTC
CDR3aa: CASSKDPNGGEGETQYF

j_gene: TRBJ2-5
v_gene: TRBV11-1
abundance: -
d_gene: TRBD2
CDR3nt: TGTGCCTCCTCCCCTCTGGGGGGGAGAGAGACCCAGTACTTC
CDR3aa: CASSPLGGRETQYF

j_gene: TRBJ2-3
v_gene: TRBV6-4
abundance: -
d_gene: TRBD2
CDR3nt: TGTGCCAGCAGTGATACGGGAGGGCCGGAAGATACGCAGTATTTT
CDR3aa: CASSDTGGPEDTQYF

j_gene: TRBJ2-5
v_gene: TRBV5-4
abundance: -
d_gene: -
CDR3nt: TGTGCCTCAGTTAAAAATGGGGCTGGGCAAGAGACCCAGTACTTC
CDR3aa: CASVKNGAGQETQYF

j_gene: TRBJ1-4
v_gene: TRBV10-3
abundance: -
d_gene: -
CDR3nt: TGTGCCATCAGTGACCTCAACATGGGAGGGGCGGTTGAAAAACTGTTTTTT
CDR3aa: CAISDLNMGGAVEKLFF

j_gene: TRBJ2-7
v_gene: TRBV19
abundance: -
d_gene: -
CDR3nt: TGTGCCAGTAGTAATGCGGGGGCGGCAAGCTACGAGCAGTACTTC
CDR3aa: CASSNAGAASYEQYF

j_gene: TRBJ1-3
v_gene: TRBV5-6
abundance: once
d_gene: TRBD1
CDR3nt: TGTGCCAGCAGCTTCGGGACAGGGTCTGGAAACACCATATATTTT
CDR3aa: CASSFGTGSGNTIYF

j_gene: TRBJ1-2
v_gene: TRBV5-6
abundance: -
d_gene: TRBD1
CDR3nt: TGTGCCAGCAGCTTGCTCGGACAGGGGCATGGCTACACCTTC
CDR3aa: CASSLLGQGHGYTF

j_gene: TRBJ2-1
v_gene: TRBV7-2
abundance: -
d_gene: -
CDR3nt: TGTGCCAGCAGTGCAAACCCGGGTTCTAGTGAGCAGTTCTTC
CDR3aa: CASSANPGSSEQFF

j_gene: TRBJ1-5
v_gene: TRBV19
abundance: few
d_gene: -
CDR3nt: TGTGCCAGTAGTATGGGCAGACACACCAATCAGCCCCAGCATTTT
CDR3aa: CASSMGRHTNQPQHF

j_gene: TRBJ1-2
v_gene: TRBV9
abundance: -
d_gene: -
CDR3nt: TGTGCCAGCAGCGTAGCTACAGTGACAGAGAGCACACGTGGCTACACCTTC
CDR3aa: CASSVATVTESTRGYTF

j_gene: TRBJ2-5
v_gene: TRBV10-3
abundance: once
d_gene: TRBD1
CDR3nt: TGTGCCATCAGTGAACCCGGGGGACAGGGAGCCCAAGAGACCCAGTACTTC
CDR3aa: CAISEPGGQGAQETQYF

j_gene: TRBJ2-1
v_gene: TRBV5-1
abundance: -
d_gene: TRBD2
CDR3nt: TGCGCCAGCAGCTTGGGTGGTGGTGGCAGGGACTACTACAATGAGCAGTTCTTC
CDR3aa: CASSLGGGGRDYYNEQFF

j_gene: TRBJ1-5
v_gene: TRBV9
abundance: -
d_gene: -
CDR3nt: TGTGCCAGCAGCCCGCTCGGGGAACTCAATCAGCCCCAGCATTTT
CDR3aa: CASSPLGELNQPQHF

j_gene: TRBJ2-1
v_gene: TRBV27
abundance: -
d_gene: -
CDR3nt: TGTGCCAGCGGACTAACCTACAATGAGCAGTTCTTC
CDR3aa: CASGLTYNEQFF